The 4 T cell receptor beta chains in this list originate from one sample, sequenced in a study of CD8 T cells in Susac syndrome. It was with random hexamers that about 0.45 to 1 ug RNA was reverse transcribed. From the immunoSEQ multiplex PCR reads, TCRdb called clonotypes with MiXCR, one entry per CDR3 protein. The sample includes under 550,000 distinct CDR3 sequences, more than 80% of them seen just once. Sequenced: CD8+ T cells from PBMCs. These receptor sequences come from a human donor with multiple sclerosis.

The J gene is TRBJ2-7, the V gene TRBV29-1; D gene uncertain. V lost 4 bases and J lost 5, with 18 bases in between. Germline V CDR1 and CDR2: SQVTM, ANQGSEA. The CDR3 sequence is 14 residues long. In DNA, the CDR3 is TGCAGCGTTGCCGTCAGAGGCCCGGGTCACGAGCAGTACTTC. This translates into CSVAVRGPGHEQYF.

The count of this clonotype is one. This chain uses TRBV28 with TRBJ2-5; D perhaps matches TRBD1 (6 bases). Trimming removed 5 bases at V and 0 bases at J, with 13 bases between. CDR1 and CDR2 (germline): MDHEN, SYDVKM. The CDR3 spans 15 residues. CDR3: CASSAGTNYQETQYF. The CDR3 DNA is TGTGCCAGCAGTGCCGGGACAAATTACCAAGAGACCCAGTACTTC.

This clonotype has just a few counts. The chain combines TRBV6-1 with TRBJ2-5; 8 bases fit TRBD1. CDR1 is MNHNS and CDR2 is SASEGT in the germline V gene. The CDR3 spans 16 residues. Trimming cost V 6 bases and J 4 bases; bases outside gene matches: 13. CDR3 in amino acids: CASRNTRGPWGETQYF. The DNA of the CDR3 is TGTGCCAGCAGAAACACCAGGGGGCCCTGGGGAGAGACCCAGTACTTC.

The V and J genes are TRBV27 and TRBJ2-1, with TRBD2 matching 8 bases. CDR1 is MNHEY and CDR2 is SMNVEV in the germline V gene (reference sequence). This CDR3 has 15 residues. The ends lost 8 bases at V and 7 bases at J; junction bases unmatched: 13. In nucleotides, the CDR3 is TGTGCCAGCCTTGAAGAAGCGGGAGAGAGGAATGAGCAGTTCTTC. Translated, it gives CASLEEAGERNEQFF.